This T cell receptor (beta chain) appears in the sequencing data of a study of blood T cell repertoires in COVID-19. Study as a whole: From T cells, B-cell-depleted T cells, or PBMCs came the material, which was cDNA or gDNA.

The CDR3 covers 15 residues. Germline V gives CDR1 SGHRS, CDR2 YFSETQ. With V trimmed by 4 bases and J by 5 bases, 8 bases remained unmatched. TCRdb's table, derived via immunoSEQ multiplex PCR, lists solely in-frame clones and lacks some. The repertoire includes hundreds of thousands of clones, about 84% of them detected once, and approximately 6% sits in the top ten. The sequenced sample consisted of peripheral blood. The clonotype was recovered from an elderly woman with COVID-19, enrolled during active disease. This chain joins TRBV5-1 and TRBJ2-1; 8 bases align to TRBD1. As DNA, the CDR3 is TGCGCCAGCAGCCCGACAGGGGCTCCTAACAATGAGCAGTTCTTC. It is translated as CASSPTGAPNNEQFF.